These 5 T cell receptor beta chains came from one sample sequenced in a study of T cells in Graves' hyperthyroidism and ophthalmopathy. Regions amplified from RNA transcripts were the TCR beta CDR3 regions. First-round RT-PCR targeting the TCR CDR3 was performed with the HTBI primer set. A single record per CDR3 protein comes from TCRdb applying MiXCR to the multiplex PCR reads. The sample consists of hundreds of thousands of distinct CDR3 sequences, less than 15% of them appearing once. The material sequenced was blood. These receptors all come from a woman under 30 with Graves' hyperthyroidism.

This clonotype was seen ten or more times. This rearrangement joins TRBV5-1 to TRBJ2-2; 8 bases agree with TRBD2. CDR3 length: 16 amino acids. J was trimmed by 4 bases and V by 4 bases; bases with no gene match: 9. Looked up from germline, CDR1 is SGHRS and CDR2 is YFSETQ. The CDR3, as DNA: TGCGCCAGCAGCCCCCTGGGTAGCGGGGTCACCGGGGAGCTGTTTTTT. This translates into CASSPLGSGVTGELFF.

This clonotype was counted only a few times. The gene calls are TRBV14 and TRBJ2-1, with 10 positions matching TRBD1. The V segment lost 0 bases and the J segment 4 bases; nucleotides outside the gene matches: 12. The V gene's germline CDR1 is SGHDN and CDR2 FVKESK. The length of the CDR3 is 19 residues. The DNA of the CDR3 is TGTGCCAGCAGCCAAGAATCAGGGGCGGACAGGGGGGAATACAATGAGCAGTTCTTC. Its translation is CASSQESGADRGEYNEQFF.

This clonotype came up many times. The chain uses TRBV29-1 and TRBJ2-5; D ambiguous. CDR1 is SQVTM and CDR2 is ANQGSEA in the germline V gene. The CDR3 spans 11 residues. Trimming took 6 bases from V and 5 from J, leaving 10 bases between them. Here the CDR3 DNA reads TGCAGCGTCAGACCTGGGGAGACCCAGTACTTC. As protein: CSVRPGETQYF.

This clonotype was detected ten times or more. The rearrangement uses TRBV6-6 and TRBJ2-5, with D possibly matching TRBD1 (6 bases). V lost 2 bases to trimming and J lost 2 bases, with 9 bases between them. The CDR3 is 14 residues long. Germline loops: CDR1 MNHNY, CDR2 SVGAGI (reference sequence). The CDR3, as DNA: TGTGCCAGCAGTTACCAGGGGCCTCAAGAGACCCAGTACTTC. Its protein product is CASSYQGPQETQYF.

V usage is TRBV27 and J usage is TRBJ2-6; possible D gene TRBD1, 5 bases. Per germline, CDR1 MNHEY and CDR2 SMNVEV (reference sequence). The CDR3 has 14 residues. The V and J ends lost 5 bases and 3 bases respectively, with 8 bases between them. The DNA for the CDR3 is TGTGCCAGCAGTAGCCAGGGTGGGGCCAACGTCCTGACTTTC. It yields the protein CASSSQGGANVLTF. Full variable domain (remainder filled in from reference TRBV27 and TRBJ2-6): EAQVTQNPRYLITVTGKKLTVTCSQNMNHEYMSWYRQDPGLGLRQIYYSMNVEVTDKGDVPEGYKVSRKEKRNFPLILESPSPNQTSLYFCASSSQGGANVLTFGAGSRLTVL.